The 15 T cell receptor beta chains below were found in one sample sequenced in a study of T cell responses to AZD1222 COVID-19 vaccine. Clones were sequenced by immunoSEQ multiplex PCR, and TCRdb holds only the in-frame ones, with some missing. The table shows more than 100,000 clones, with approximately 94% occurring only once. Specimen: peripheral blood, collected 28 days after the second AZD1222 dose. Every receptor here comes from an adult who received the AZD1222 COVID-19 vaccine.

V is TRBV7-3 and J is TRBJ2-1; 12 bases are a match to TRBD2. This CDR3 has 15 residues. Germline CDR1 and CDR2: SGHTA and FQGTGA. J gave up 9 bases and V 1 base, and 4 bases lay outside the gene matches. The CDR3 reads CASSLNPSGRGEQFF. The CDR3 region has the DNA TGTGCCAGCAGCTTAAACCCTAGCGGGAGGGGTGAGCAGTTCTTC.

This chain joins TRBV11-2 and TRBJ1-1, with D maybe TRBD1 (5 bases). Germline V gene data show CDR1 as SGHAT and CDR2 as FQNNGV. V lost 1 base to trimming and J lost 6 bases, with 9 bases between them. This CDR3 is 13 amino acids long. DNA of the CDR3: TGTGCCAGCAGCTTAGGGGGGATCGCTGAAGCTTTCTTT. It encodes CASSLGGIAEAFF.

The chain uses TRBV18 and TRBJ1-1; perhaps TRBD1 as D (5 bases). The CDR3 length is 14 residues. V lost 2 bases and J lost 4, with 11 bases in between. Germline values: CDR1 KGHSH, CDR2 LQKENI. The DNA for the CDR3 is TGTGCCAGCTCACCAGGGGCGAGGGGCACTGAAGCTTTCTTT. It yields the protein CASSPGARGTEAFF. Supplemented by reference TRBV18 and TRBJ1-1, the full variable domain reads NAGVMQNPRHLVRRRGQEARLRCSPMKGHSHVYWYRQLPEEGLKFMVYLQKENIIDESGMPKERFSAEFPKEGPSILRIQQVVRGDSAAYFCASSPGARGTEAFFGQGTRLTVV.

This CDR3 reads CASSPGTEAGYTF. The DNA for the CDR3 is TGTGCCAGCAGTCCTGGGACAGAGGCCGGCTACACCTTC. This chain links TRBV12-3 or TRBV12-4 with TRBJ1-2, with 7 bases lining up with TRBD1. V shed 5 bases and J 8 bases; nucleotides not matched to a gene: 8. This CDR3 comprises 13 residues.

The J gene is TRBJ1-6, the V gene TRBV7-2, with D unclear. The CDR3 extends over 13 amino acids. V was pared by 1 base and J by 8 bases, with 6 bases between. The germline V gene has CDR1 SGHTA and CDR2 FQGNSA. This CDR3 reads CASSLGVDSPLHF. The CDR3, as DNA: TGTGCCAGCAGCTTAGGGGTGGATTCACCCCTCCACTTT.

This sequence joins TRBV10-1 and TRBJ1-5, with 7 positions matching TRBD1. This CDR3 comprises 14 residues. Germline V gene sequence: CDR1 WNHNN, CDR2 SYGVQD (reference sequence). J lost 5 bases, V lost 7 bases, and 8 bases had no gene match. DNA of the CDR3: TGCGCCAGCATCCCGGGACAGAGAGATCAGCCCCAGCATTTT. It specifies CASIPGQRDQPQHF.

The CDR3 sequence is CSASTGDQPQHF. The CDR3 DNA sequence: TGCAGTGCTAGTACAGGGGATCAGCCCCAGCATTTT. The rearrangement uses TRBV20-1 and TRBJ1-5; TRBD1 matches at 7 bases. CDR1 and CDR2 from the germline V gene are DFQATT and SNEGSKA (reference sequence). The CDR3 is 12 amino acids. Unmatched junction bases numbered 1, after V lost 3 bases and J lost 5 bases.

The chain's CDR3 is CASSLPGFGNEQFF. As DNA, the CDR3 is TGTGCCAGTAGTCTACCTGGTTTTGGAAATGAGCAGTTCTTC. The J gene is TRBJ2-1, the V gene TRBV19, with D unresolved. This CDR3 has 14 residues. The V and J ends lost 5 bases and 7 bases respectively, with 15 bases between them. CDR1 LNHDA and CDR2 SQIVND come from the germline V gene (reference sequence). The full variable domain, completed using reference TRBV19 and TRBJ2-1, is DGGITQSPKYLFRKEGQNVTLSCEQNLNHDAMYWYRQDPGQGLRLIYYSQIVNDFQKGDIAEGYSVSREKKESFPLTVTSAQKNPTAFYLCASSLPGFGNEQFFGPGTRLTVL.

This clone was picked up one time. The CDR3 sequence is CASTRDRGSPLHF. The CDR3 DNA reads TGTGCCAGTACCCGGGACAGGGGTTCACCCCTCCACTTT. The gene calls are TRBV19 and TRBJ1-6; 10 positions agree with TRBD1. After removal of 7 bases from V and 9 bases from J, the junction contained 3 bases not matched to a gene. CDR1 and CDR2 from the germline V gene are LNHDA and SQIVND (reference sequence). This CDR3 is 13 amino acids long.

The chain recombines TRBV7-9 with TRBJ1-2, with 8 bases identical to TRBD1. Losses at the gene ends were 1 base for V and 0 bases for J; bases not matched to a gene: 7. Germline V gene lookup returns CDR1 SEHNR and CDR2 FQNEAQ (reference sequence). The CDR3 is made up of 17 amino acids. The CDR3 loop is CASSLGGQGMANYGYTF. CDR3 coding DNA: TGTGCCAGCAGCTTAGGAGGACAGGGAATGGCTAACTATGGCTACACCTTC.

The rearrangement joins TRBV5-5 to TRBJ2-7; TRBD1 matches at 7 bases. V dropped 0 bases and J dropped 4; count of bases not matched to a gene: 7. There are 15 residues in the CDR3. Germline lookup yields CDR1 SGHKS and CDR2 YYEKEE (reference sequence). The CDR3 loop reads CASSLEGDSFYEQYF. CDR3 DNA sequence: TGTGCCAGCAGCTTGGAGGGGGACAGTTTTTACGAGCAGTACTTC.

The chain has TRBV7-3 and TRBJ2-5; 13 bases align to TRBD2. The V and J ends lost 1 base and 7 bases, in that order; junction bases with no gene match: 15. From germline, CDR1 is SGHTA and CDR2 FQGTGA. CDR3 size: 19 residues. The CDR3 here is CASSLKITSGRESNGTQYF. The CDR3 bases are TGTGCCAGCAGCTTAAAGATAACTAGCGGGAGGGAGTCTAACGGGACCCAGTACTTC.

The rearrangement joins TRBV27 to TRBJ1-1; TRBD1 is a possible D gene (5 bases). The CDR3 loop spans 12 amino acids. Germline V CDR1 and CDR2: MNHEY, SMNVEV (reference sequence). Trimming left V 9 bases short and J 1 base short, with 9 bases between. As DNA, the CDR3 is TGTGCCAGTTGGGACTGGAACACTGAAGCTTTCTTT. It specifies CASWDWNTEAFF.

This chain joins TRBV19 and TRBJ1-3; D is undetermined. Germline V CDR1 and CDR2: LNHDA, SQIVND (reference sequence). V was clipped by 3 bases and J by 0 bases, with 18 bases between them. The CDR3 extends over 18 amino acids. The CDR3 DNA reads TGTGCCAGTAGTATGGCGGTTTCGGGCACCCACTCTGGAAACACCATATATTTT. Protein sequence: CASSMAVSGTHSGNTIYF.

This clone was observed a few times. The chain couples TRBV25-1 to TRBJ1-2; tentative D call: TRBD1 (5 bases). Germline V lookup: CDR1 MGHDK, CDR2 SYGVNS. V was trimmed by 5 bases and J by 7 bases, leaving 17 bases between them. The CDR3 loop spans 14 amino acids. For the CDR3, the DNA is TGTGCCAGCAGTCATACGTTGGGGGGTAGTGGCTACACCTTC. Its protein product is CASSHTLGGSGYTF.